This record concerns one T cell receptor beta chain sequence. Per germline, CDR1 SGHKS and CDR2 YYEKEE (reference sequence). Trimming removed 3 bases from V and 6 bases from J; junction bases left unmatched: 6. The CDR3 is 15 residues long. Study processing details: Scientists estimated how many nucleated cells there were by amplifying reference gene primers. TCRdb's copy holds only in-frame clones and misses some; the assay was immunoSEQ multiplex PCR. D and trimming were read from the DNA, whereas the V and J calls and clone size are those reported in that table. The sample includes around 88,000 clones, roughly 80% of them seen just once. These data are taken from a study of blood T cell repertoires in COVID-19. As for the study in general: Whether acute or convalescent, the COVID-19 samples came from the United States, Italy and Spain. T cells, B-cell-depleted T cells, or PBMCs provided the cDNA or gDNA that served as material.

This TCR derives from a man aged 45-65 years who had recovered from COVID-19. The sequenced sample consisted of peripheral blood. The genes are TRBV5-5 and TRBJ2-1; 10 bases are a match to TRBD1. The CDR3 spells CASSSWGQGTNEQFF. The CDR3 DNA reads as TGTGCCAGCAGCTCGTGGGGACAGGGGACCAATGAGCAGTTCTTC.